This T cell receptor beta chain was retrieved from a study of T cells in tuberculosis. The overall study: Blood was taken before or within 7 days of anti-tuberculosis therapy.

Whole-study findings and limits: Active tuberculosis alpha repertoires lay closer to GMM-specific TCRs than controls'.

This sample's time point: new active TB diagnosis, blood taken before or within 7 days of starting treatment. The assay was immunoSEQ multiplex PCR, and TCRdb's table has in-frame clones only and misses some. The sample has tens of thousands of clones, roughly 84% seen once. As concerns this clone: What it binds is unknown.

This TCR derives from an adult with tuberculosis. This sample comprised PBMCs, obtained at tuberculosis diagnosis.

The CDR3 bases are TGTGCCAGCAGAGGGAGGGAGGATCAGCCCCAGCATTTT. Its translation is CASRGREDQPQHF. V gene TRBV28 combines with J gene TRBJ1-5; no clear D. This CDR3 has 13 amino acids. Trimming removed 6 bases at V and 5 bases at J, with 11 bases between. Germline CDR1 reads MDHEN; CDR2 reads SYDVKM.